This T cell receptor (beta chain) was identified during a study of CD8 T cells in ankylosing spondylitis. The study, taken as a whole, reports: Among TCR beta sequences, a motif of eight or nine highly homologous variants appeared characteristic of ankylosing spondylitis blood.

This clonotype was seen ten or more times. Its target is unknown. The CDR3 covers 16 residues. Germline trimming cut 4 bases from V and 4 bases from J; bases unmatched to any gene: 11. Germline V gene lookup returns CDR1 SEHNR and CDR2 FQNEAQ (reference sequence). TCRdb fed the 5' RACE reads into MiXCR, producing one record per CDR3 protein. This table holds 200,000 to 250,000 distinct CDR3 sequences, under 30% found once. The clonotype was recovered from a male donor with ankylosing spondylitis or in good health (not recorded which). The chain combines TRBV7-9 with TRBJ2-5; 8 bases are a match to TRBD1. Material: blood, either unsorted or a sorted T cell fraction (not recorded which). The CDR3 DNA reads TGTGCCAGCAGCTCCCCCCTAGGACAGGGAGGAGAGACCCAGTACTTC. Protein sequence: CASSSPLGQGGETQYF.